This T cell receptor (beta chain) comes out of a study of molecular identifiers for immune sequencing clone quantification. This clonotype was picked up many times. TCRdb re-derived calls from the PCR reads in MiXCR, one entry per CDR3 protein. Among some 680,000 distinct CDR3 sequences, over 25% were seen once, and the ten largest hold about 0.78%. The CDR3 totals 16 residues. The ends were cut back, 5 bases at V and 5 bases at J, with 25 bases in the middle. Germline V gene data show CDR1 as DFQATT and CDR2 as SNEGSKA (reference sequence). Sequenced input: naive CD8+ T cells from blood, with Jurkat cell RNA spiked in. Documented subset: FACS-sorted CD8+CD4-CCR7+CD45RA+ naive T cells. The V gene is TRBV20-1, the J gene TRBJ2-7; tentatively, D is TRBD1 or TRBD2 (5 bases each). The origin of this receptor is a human donor in good health. Some libraries in this study had Jurkat cell RNA spiked in. CDR3 DNA sequence: TGCAGTGCTCAGAGGGTGACAGAAAGGTTCATGGACGAGCAGTACTTC. Translated: CSAQRVTERFMDEQYF.